This T cell receptor (beta chain) was retrieved from a study of somatic mutations in cytotoxic T cells in rheumatoid arthritis. Study summary: Including V beta1+ cells that were sequenced for TCRB, some T-cell populations stained with V beta antibodies were flow-sorted at nearly 100% purity. Overall study results and limits: Unlike healthy controls, rheumatoid arthritis patients had CD8+ clonality that increased with age. No significant CD8+ T-cell clonality difference was found between rheumatoid arthritis patients and age-matched controls.

Sequencing was performed with immunoSEQ multiplex PCR; in TCRdb, only in-frame clones are kept and a portion is missing. The sample comprises 11,000 or so clones, less than 80% of which are singletons, and 9% to 10% rests with the top ten. CDR3 length equals 19 residues. Trimming took off 4 bases at V and 7 bases at J, with 29 bases between the two ends. Germline V CDR1 and CDR2: LNHDA, SQIVND (reference sequence). Both CD4+ and CD8+ cells were separated through positive magnetic bead selection, and their purity was verified using flow cytometry. As for this clone: Its antigen is not identified.

Sequenced input: CD8+ T cells sorted from blood. The receptor's source is a man between 65 and 85 years old in good health. The chain links TRBV19 to TRBJ2-1; either TRBD1 or TRBD2 may fit D (5 bases each). Here the CDR3 DNA reads TGTGCCAGTAGTAGCCCCTCGAGTGAGTCTAGCAGGGTGAGGAATGAGCAGTTCTTC. This sequence encodes CASSSPSSESSRVRNEQFF.